These 29 T cell receptor beta chains came from one sample sequenced in a study of blood T cell repertoires in COVID-19. TCRdb's copy holds only in-frame clones and misses some; the assay was immunoSEQ multiplex PCR. The table has fewer than 80,000 clones, more than 75% seen once. Sample: peripheral blood. The receptors stem from a human donor in a cohort sampled during active COVID-19.

V usage is TRBV5-1 and J usage is TRBJ1-2, with D possibly matching TRBD1 (6 bases). The CDR3 contains 13 residues. Germline loops: CDR1 SGHRS, CDR2 YFSETQ. The germline V and J ends were trimmed by 4 bases and 5 bases, with 12 bases remaining between them. The CDR3 loop is CASSLDSPYGYTF. CDR3 nucleotides: TGCGCCAGCAGCCTGGACAGTCCGTATGGCTACACCTTC.

This chain uses TRBV9 with TRBJ2-1; TRBD2 aligns across 7 bases. The CDR3 is made up of 16 amino acids. V lost 0 bases, J lost 7 bases, and 10 bases stayed unmatched. From germline, CDR1 is SGDLS and CDR2 YYNGEE. CDR3 coding DNA: TGTGCCAGCAGCGTAGAACCGCGGGGGAGGTGGAATGAGCAGTTCTTC. It specifies CASSVEPRGRWNEQFF.

The chain carries TRBV5-1 and TRBJ2-5; 9 bases line up with TRBD1. The germline gives CDR1 SGHRS, CDR2 YFSETQ. This CDR3 is built from 13 residues. The junction had 1 base not matched to a gene; V was cut back by 2 bases and J by 5 bases. Written as DNA, the CDR3 is TGCGCCAGCAGCTTTGACAGGGGGGAGACCCAGTACTTC. It encodes CASSFDRGETQYF.

The V call is TRBV6-5, the J call TRBJ1-5; possible D gene TRBD1, 6 bases. The CDR3 sequence is 16 residues long. Trimming left V 2 bases short and J 3 bases short, with 14 bases between. Germline CDR1 MNHEY, CDR2 SVGAGI. CDR3 in amino acids: CASSYLGQLINQPQHF. The CDR3 DNA is TGTGCCAGCAGTTACCTAGGACAGTTAATCAATCAGCCCCAGCATTTT.

The chain combines TRBV19 with TRBJ1-5; the D gene is possibly TRBD1 (5 bases). V gave up 7 bases and J gave up 2 bases, with 12 bases separating them. The CDR3 is 14 amino acids. Germline-derived CDR1 and CDR2 are LNHDA and SQIVND (reference sequence). The CDR3: CASMGTPGNQPQHF. For the CDR3, the DNA is TGTGCCAGTATGGGGACTCCTGGCAATCAGCCCCAGCATTTT.

The chain links TRBV5-4 to TRBJ2-6; 9 nucleotides line up with TRBD1. Germline-derived CDR1 and CDR2 are SGHNT and YYREEE (reference sequence). After removal of 5 bases from V and 1 base from J, the junction contained 10 bases not matched to a gene. This CDR3 spans 18 amino acids. CDR3 sequence reads: CASSYPGQGTSGANVLTF. The CDR3 nucleotides read TGTGCCAGCAGTTACCCGGGACAGGGAACGTCTGGGGCCAACGTCCTGACTTTC.

The rearrangement links TRBV14 to TRBJ2-5; 7 bases are a match to TRBD1. Trimming removed 1 base from V and 5 bases from J; junction bases left unmatched: 4. The CDR3 runs to 14 residues. Germline V lookup: CDR1 SGHDN, CDR2 FVKESK. For the CDR3, the DNA is TGTGCCAGCAGCCAAGTTAGGGGGCTGGAGACCCAGTACTTC. Translating gives CASSQVRGLETQYF.

The V gene is TRBV5-1, the J gene TRBJ2-1; the match to TRBD1 covers 8 bases. The CDR3 is 14 residues long. Germline V gives CDR1 SGHRS, CDR2 YFSETQ. The J segment lost 8 bases and the V segment lost 3 bases, leaving 7 bases of the junction unmatched. The chain's CDR3 is CASSSGTGLDEQFF. In DNA form, the CDR3 reads TGCGCCAGCAGCTCCGGGACAGGTCTTGATGAGCAGTTCTTC.

The chain carries TRBV28 and TRBJ2-7; 8 bases align to TRBD2. This CDR3 contains 15 residues. The V segment lost 6 bases and the J segment 4 bases; nucleotides outside the gene matches: 11. Germline CDR1 reads MDHEN; CDR2 reads SYDVKM. CDR3 bases: TGTGCCAGCAGACCTAGCGCGGGAGGAGGTTACGAGCAGTACTTC. This codes for CASRPSAGGGYEQYF.

This clone has more than one count but fewer than ten. V and J are TRBV6-5 and TRBJ2-5; 9 bases fit TRBD2. From germline, CDR1 is MNHEY and CDR2 SVGAGI. After removal of 11 bases from V and 6 bases from J, the junction contained 7 bases not matched to a gene. This CDR3 has 12 amino acids. CDR3 in amino acids: CAATSGEKTQYF. The DNA of the CDR3 is TGTGCCGCGACTAGCGGCGAAAAGACCCAGTACTTC.

This clone showed up many times. CDR3 residues: CASSQVGGQKSYEQYF. DNA for the CDR3: TGTGCCAGCAGCCAAGTAGGCGGACAGAAGTCCTACGAGCAGTACTTC. The chain uses TRBV4-2 and TRBJ2-7; a possible D gene is TRBD1 (6 bases). The CDR3 runs 16 residues. V shed 1 base and J shed 1 base, with 14 bases lying between them. From germline, CDR1 is LGHNA and CDR2 YNFKEQ.

This clone was detected only a few times. The chain carries TRBV30 and TRBJ2-5; tentative D call: TRBD2 (5 bases). The germline V gene has CDR1 GTSNPN and CDR2 SVGIG (reference sequence). V was pared by 1 base and J by 5 bases, with 11 bases between. The CDR3 extends over 13 amino acids. Written as DNA, the CDR3 is TGTGCCTGGAGTGGAGCAAAGCGGGAGACCCAGTACTTC. Encoded protein: CAWSGAKRETQYF. Using reference TRBV30 and TRBJ2-5 for the parts outside the CDR3, the full variable domain is SQTIHQWPATLVQPVGSPLSLECTVEGTSNPNLYWYRQAAGRGLQLLFYSVGIGQISSEVPQNLSASRPQDRQFILSSKKLLLSDSGFYLCAWSGAKRETQYFGPGTRLLVL.

V gene TRBV24-1 combines with J gene TRBJ2-2, with a possible D match to TRBD1 (6 bases). Germline CDR1 and CDR2: KGHDR and SFDVKD. The CDR3 contains 16 residues. V was clipped by 3 bases and J by 5 bases, with 15 bases between them. CDR3 residues: CATSDIQGSRTGELFF. The CDR3 nucleotides are TGTGCCACCAGTGATATACAGGGTTCTAGGACCGGGGAGCTGTTTTTT.

This rearrangement joins TRBV29-1 to TRBJ2-1; TRBD1 is a possible D gene (6 bases). CDR1 is SQVTM, CDR2 ANQGSEA, per germline. The V gene lost 7 bases and the J gene lost 6 bases, with 22 bases spanning the gap. This CDR3 region has 15 residues. The DNA for the CDR3 is TGCAGCGCCATCAAAACCACCGCGACAGGCAATGAGCAGTTCTTC. It codes for CSAIKTTATGNEQFF.

CDR3 amino acids: CASSLELAGARDTQYF. The DNA for the CDR3 is TGTGCCAGCAGTCTCGAACTAGCGGGGGCCCGAGATACGCAGTATTTT. This rearrangement joins TRBV6-2 or TRBV6-3 to TRBJ2-3, with 11 bases aligning to TRBD2. Germline V gives CDR1 MNHEY, CDR2 SVGEGT. The CDR3 spans 16 residues. Trimming cost V 5 bases and J 5 bases; bases outside gene matches: 9.

Points on this clone: The junction and the germline gene differ at one end; a read error may be behind it. V is TRBV28 and J is TRBJ2-3, with 9 bases that match TRBD1. The CDR3 covers 15 residues. Germline CDR1 reads MDHEN; CDR2 reads SYDVKM. The CDR3 bases are TGTGCCAGCAGTCTCACCGGGACAGGGACAGTTACGCAGTATTTT. The encoded protein is CASSLTGTGTVTQYF.

The rearrangement links TRBV14 to TRBJ2-2; 7 nucleotides line up with TRBD2. The germline CDR1 and CDR2 sequences are SGHDN and FVKESK. The V and J ends lost 4 bases and 8 bases, in that order; junction bases with no gene match: 10. The CDR3 runs to 15 residues. CDR3 in amino acids: CASSPRGLTAGELFF. The CDR3 DNA sequence: TGTGCCAGCAGCCCCCGGGGACTAACCGCTGGGGAGCTGTTTTTT.

This rearrangement joins TRBV9 to TRBJ2-3; 7 nucleotides match TRBD2. CDR1 is SGDLS, CDR2 YYNGEE, per germline. The CDR3 length is 14 residues. Trimming took 4 bases from V and 2 from J; bases not matched to a gene: 4. For the CDR3, the DNA is TGTGCCAGCAGCCGGGACTATAACACAGATACGCAGTATTTT. Translated: CASSRDYNTDTQYF.

This chain uses TRBV19 with TRBJ1-4; D is unresolved. The V gene lost 7 bases and the J gene lost 2 bases, with 17 bases spanning the gap. Germline CDR1 and CDR2: LNHDA and SQIVND (reference sequence). CDR3 size: 16 residues. The chain's CDR3 is CASTPAWRTTNEKLFF. CDR3 nucleotides: TGTGCCAGTACCCCTGCATGGAGGACGACTAATGAAAAACTGTTTTTT.

The chain carries TRBV5-4 and TRBJ2-3; a weak D match, TRBD1 (6 bases). The germline gives CDR1 SGHNT, CDR2 YYREEE (reference sequence). This CDR3 region has 14 residues. The V gene lost 0 bases and the J gene lost 6 bases, with 11 bases spanning the gap. This CDR3 is CASSLGDRWDTQYF. CDR3 nucleotide sequence: TGTGCCAGCAGCTTGGGCGACAGGTGGGATACGCAGTATTTT.

The rearrangement uses TRBV19 and TRBJ1-1; no clear D gene. This CDR3 is built from 14 residues. V lost 1 base and J 5 bases, leaving 11 bases between the germline ends. Germline loops: CDR1 LNHDA, CDR2 SQIVND (reference sequence). CDR3 residues: CASSIVGGITEAFF. The CDR3 DNA is TGTGCCAGTAGTATAGTCGGCGGGATAACTGAAGCTTTCTTT.

This chain's CDR3 is CASSLAPDRASHF. The CDR3 DNA sequence: TGTGCCAGCAGCTTGGCCCCGGACAGGGCATCTCATTTT. This chain uses TRBV5-8 with TRBJ1-5, with 8 nucleotides matching TRBD1. The CDR3 has 13 residues. Germline values: CDR1 SGHTS, CDR2 YDEGEE. With 0 bases clipped from V and 16 bases from J, the junction kept 9 bases outside the gene matches.

V is TRBV6-5 and J is TRBJ2-7, with TRBD1 identical over 8 bases. The germline V gene encodes CDR1 MNHEY and CDR2 SVGAGI. After removal of 5 bases from V and 1 base from J, the junction contained 4 bases not matched to a gene. The CDR3 has 14 amino acids. CDR3 sequence (DNA): TGTGCCAGCAGTCGACAGGGGAAATCCTACGAGCAGTACTTC. This codes for CASSRQGKSYEQYF.

The J gene is TRBJ2-4, the V gene TRBV5-1; the D gene is possibly TRBD2 (7 bases). Germline V gene lookup returns CDR1 SGHRS and CDR2 YFSETQ. The V end was cut by 0 bases, the J end by 7 bases, with 17 bases between. The CDR3 length is 16 residues. CDR3 in amino acids: CASSLEGGGRKNIQYF. In DNA, the CDR3 is TGCGCCAGCAGCTTGGAGGGCGGGGGCCGGAAGAACATTCAGTACTTC. Full variable domain (rest looked up from reference TRBV5-1 and TRBJ2-4): KAGVTQTPRYLIKTRGQQVTLSCSPISGHRSVSWYQQTPGQGLQFLFEYFSETQRNKGNFPGRFSGRQFSNSRSEMNVSTLELGDSALYLCASSLEGGGRKNIQYFGAGTRLSVL.

The chain carries TRBV19 and TRBJ1-2, with 7 bases identical to TRBD1. CDR3 length: 14 residues. Germline CDR1 and CDR2: LNHDA and SQIVND (reference sequence). V shed 9 bases and J 5 bases; nucleotides not matched to a gene: 12. Here the CDR3 DNA reads TGTGCCAGCAGTGGGGACAGTGCCGTATATGGCTACACCTTC. Translated, it gives CASSGDSAVYGYTF.

The rearrangement links TRBV5-1 to TRBJ2-4; 9 bases are shared with TRBD1. Germline V gene sequence: CDR1 SGHRS, CDR2 YFSETQ. The CDR3 is 16 residues long. Trimming took 0 bases from V and 4 from J; bases not matched to a gene: 5. CDR3 in DNA: TGCGCCAGCAGCTTGGACCAGGACAGGGGAAAAAACATTCAGTACTTC. Its protein is CASSLDQDRGKNIQYF.

A single count supports this clone. The chain uses TRBV30 and TRBJ2-3; D unresolved. Looked up from germline, CDR1 is GTSNPN and CDR2 is SVGIG (reference sequence). The CDR3 totals 12 residues. V lost 0 bases, J lost 7 bases, and 8 bases lay in between. The CDR3 spells CAWSVRSNTQYF. The CDR3 nucleotides are TGTGCCTGGAGTGTACGGAGTAATACGCAGTATTTT.

CDR3 region: CAGLSGRGNSPLHF. The CDR3, as DNA: TGTGCCGGACTATCGGGACGGGGGAATTCACCCCTCCACTTT. The rearrangement uses TRBV28 and TRBJ1-6, with a tentative D call TRBD1 (5 bases). V lost 11 bases and J lost 7, with 18 bases in between. The CDR3 runs to 14 residues. Germline V gene data show CDR1 as MDHEN and CDR2 as SYDVKM.

The chain recombines TRBV2 with TRBJ2-6, with 9 bases aligning to TRBD2. V was pared by 3 bases and J by 0 bases, with 6 bases of the junction left unmatched. The CDR3 sequence is 18 residues long. CDR1 is SNHLY, CDR2 FYNNEI, per germline. As DNA, the CDR3 is TGTGCCAGCAGTGACCGCCTAGCGGGGTTCTCTGGGGCCAACGTCCTGACTTTC. It codes for CASSDRLAGFSGANVLTF.